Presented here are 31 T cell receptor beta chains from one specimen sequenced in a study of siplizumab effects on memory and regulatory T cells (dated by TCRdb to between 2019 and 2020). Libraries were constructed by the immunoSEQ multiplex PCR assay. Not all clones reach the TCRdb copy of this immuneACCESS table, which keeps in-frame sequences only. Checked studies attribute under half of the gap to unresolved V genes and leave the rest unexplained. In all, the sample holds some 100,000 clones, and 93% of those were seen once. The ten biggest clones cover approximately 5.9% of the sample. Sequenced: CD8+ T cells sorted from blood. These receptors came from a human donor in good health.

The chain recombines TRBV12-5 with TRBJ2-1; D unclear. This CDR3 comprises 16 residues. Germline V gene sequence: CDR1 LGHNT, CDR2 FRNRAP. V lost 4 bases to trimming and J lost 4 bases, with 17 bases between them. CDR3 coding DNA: TGTGCTAGTGGTTCGACCGCGACCCTTCAATACAATGAGCAGTTCTTC. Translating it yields CASGSTATLQYNEQFF.

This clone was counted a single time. The CDR3: CASSEGTGRDYGYTF. CDR3 coding DNA: TGTGCCAGCAGTGAAGGGACAGGGCGTGATTATGGCTACACCTTC. The rearrangement joins TRBV6-1 to TRBJ1-2, with 8 bases identical to TRBD1. The V and J ends lost 1 base and 5 bases, in that order; junction bases with no gene match: 6. CDR1 and CDR2 (germline): MNHNS, SASEGT. CDR3 length equals 15 residues.

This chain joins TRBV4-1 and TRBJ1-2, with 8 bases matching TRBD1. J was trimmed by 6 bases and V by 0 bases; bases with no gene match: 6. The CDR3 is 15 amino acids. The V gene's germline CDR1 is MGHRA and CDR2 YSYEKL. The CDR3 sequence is CASSQDPGGSDGYTF. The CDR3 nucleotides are TGCGCCAGCAGCCAAGATCCAGGGGGCTCAGATGGCTACACCTTC.

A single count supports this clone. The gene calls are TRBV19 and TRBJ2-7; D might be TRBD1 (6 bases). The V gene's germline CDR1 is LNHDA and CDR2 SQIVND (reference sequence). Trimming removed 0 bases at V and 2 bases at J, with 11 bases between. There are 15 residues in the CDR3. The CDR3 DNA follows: TGTGCCAGTAGTATAGATATTGGACAGACCTACGAGCAGTACTTC. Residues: CASSIDIGQTYEQYF.

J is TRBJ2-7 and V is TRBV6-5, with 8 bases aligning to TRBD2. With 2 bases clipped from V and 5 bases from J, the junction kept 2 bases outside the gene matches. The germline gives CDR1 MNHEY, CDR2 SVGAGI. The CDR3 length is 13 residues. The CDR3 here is CASSYPGGDEQYF. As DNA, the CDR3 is TGTGCCAGCAGTTACCCGGGAGGGGACGAGCAGTACTTC.

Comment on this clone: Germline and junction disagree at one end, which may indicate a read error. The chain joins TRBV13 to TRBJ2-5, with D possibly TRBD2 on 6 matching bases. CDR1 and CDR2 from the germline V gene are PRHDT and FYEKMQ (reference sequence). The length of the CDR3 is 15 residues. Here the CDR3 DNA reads TGTGCCAGCAGCCTAGGCGGGGCATCCCAAGAGACCCAGTACTTC. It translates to CASSLGGASQETQYF.

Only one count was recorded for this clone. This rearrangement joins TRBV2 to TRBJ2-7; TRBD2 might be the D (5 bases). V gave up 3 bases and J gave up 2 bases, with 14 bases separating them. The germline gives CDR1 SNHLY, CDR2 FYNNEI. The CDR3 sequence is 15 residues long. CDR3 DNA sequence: TGTGCCAGCAGTGAGAGTCGAGGGAACGCCTACGAGCAGTACTTC. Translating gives CASSESRGNAYEQYF. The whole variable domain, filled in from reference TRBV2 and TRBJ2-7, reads EPEVTQTPSHQVTQMGQEVILRCVPISNHLYFYWYRQILGQKVEFLVSFYNNEISEKSEIFDDQFSVERPDGSNFTLKIRSTKLEDSAMYFCASSESRGNAYEQYFGPGTRLTVT.

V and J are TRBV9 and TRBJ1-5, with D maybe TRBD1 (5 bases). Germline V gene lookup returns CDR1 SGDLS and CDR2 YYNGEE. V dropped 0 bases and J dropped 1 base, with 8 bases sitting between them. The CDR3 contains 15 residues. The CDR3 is CASSVDPGSNQPQHF. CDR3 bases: TGTGCCAGCAGCGTAGATCCAGGGAGCAATCAGCCCCAGCATTTT.

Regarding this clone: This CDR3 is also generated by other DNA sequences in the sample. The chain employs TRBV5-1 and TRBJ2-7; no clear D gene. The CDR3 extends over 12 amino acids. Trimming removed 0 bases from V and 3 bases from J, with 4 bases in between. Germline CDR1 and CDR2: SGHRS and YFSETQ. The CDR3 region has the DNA TGCGCCAGCAGCTTGGAGGGCTACGAGCAGTACTTC. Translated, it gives CASSLEGYEQYF.

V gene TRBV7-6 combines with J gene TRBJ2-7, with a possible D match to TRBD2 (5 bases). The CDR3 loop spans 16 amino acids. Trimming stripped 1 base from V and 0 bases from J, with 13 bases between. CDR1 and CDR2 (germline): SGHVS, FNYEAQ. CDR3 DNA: TGTGCCAGCAGCTTAGAGCCGGGGTCAAGCTCCTACGAGCAGTACTTC. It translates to CASSLEPGSSSYEQYF.

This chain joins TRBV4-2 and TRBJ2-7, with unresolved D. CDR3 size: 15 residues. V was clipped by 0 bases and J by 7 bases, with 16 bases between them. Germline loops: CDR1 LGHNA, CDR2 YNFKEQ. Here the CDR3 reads CASSQDWEWSREQYF. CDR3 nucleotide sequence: TGTGCCAGCAGCCAAGATTGGGAATGGAGTAGAGAGCAGTACTTC.

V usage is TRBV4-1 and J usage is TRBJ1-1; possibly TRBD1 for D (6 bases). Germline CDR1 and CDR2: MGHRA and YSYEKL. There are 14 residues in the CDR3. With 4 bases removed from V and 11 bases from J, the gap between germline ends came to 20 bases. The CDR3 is CASSPRGGEAKAFF. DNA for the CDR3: TGCGCCAGCAGCCCAAGGGGGGGGGAGGCTAAGGCTTTCTTT.

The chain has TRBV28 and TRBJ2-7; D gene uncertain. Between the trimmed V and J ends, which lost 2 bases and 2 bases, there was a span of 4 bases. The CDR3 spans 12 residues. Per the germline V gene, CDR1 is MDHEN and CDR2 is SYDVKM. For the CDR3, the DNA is TGTGCCAGCAGTTTAGGGGCCTACGAGCAGTACTTC. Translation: CASSLGAYEQYF.

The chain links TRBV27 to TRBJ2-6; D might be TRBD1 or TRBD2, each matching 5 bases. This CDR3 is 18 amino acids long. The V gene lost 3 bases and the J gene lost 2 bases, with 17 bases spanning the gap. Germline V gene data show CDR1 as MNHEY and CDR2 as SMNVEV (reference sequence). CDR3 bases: TGTGCCAGCAGTTTCAGTGCAGGGAGATTGGCTGGGGCCAACGTCCTGACTTTC. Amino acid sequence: CASSFSAGRLAGANVLTF.

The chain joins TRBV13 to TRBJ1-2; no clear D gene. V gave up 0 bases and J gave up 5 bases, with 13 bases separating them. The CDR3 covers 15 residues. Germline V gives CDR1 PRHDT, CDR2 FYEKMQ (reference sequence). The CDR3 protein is CASSLGTGSRYGYTF. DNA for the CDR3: TGTGCCAGCAGCTTAGGTACGGGGTCTAGGTATGGCTACACCTTC.

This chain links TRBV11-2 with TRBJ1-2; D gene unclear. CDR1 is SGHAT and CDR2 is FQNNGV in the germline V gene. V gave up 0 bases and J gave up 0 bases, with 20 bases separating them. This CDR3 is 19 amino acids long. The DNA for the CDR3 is TGTGCCAGCAGCTTAGACCTCGTCCGCTTAGATGCTTCTAACTATGGCTACACCTTC. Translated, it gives CASSLDLVRLDASNYGYTF.

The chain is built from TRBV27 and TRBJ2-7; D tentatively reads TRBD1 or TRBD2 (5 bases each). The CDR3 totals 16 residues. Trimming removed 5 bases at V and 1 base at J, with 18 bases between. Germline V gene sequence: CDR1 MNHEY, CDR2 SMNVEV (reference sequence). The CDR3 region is CASSPDRDGRSYEQYF. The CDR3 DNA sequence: TGTGCCAGCAGTCCCGATCGGGACGGAAGATCCTACGAGCAGTACTTC.

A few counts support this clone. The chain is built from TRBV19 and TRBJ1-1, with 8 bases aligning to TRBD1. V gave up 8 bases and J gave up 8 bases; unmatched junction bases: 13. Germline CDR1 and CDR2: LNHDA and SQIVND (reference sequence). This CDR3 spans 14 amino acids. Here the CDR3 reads CASSTAGGREEAFF. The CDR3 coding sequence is TGTGCCAGTTCCACCGCAGGGGGCCGTGAAGAAGCTTTCTTT. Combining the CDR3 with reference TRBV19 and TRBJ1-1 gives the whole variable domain DGGITQSPKYLFRKEGQNVTLSCEQNLNHDAMYWYRQDPGQGLRLIYYSQIVNDFQKGDIAEGYSVSREKKESFPLTVTSAQKNPTAFYLCASSTAGGREEAFFGQGTRLTVV.

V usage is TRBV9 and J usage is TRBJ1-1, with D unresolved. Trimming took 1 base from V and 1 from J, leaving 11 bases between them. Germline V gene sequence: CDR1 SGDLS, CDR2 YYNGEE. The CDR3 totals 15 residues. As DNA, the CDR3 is TGTGCCAGCAGCGTACTGGAGGGATCGAACACTGAAGCTTTCTTT. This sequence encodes CASSVLEGSNTEAFF.

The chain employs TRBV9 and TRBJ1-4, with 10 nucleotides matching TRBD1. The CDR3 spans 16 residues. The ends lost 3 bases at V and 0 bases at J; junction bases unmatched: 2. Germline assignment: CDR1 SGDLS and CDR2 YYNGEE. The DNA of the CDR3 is TGTGCCAGCAGCGGGGACAGGGGATCAACTAATGAAAAACTGTTTTTT. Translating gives CASSGDRGSTNEKLFF.

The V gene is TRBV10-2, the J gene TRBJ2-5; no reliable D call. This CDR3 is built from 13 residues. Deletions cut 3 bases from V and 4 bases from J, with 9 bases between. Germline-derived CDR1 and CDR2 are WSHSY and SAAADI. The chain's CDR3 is CASSDQVTETQYF. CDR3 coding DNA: TGCGCCAGCAGTGATCAGGTGACAGAGACCCAGTACTTC.

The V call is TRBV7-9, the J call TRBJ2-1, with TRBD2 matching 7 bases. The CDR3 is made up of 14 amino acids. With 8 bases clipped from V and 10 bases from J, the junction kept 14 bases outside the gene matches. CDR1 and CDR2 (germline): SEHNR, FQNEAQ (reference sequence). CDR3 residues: CASGPGTTLWEQFF. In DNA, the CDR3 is TGTGCCAGCGGACCCGGGACTACGTTGTGGGAGCAGTTCTTC. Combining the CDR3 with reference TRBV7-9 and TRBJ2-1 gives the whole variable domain DTGVSQNPRHKITKRGQNVTFRCDPISEHNRLYWYRQTLGQGPEFLTYFQNEAQLEKSRLLSDRFSAERPKGSFSTLEIQRTEQGDSAMYLCASGPGTTLWEQFFGPGTRLTVL.

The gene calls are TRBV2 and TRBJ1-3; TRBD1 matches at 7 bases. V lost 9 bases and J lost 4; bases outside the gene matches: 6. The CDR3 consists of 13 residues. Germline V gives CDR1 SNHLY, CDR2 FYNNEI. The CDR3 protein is CASSGTVGNTIYF. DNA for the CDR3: TGTGCCAGTTCCGGGACAGTCGGAAACACCATATATTTT.

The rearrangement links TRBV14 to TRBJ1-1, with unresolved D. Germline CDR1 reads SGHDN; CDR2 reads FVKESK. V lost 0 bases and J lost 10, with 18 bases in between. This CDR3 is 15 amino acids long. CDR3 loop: CASSQDRSRPQGAFF. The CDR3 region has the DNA TGTGCCAGCAGCCAAGATAGGAGCCGGCCACAAGGAGCTTTCTTT.

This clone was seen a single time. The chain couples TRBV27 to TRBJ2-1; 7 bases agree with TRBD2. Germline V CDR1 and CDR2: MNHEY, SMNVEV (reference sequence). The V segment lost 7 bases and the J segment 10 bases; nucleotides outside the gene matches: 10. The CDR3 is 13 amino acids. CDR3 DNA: TGTGCCAGCATGGGACGGGAGGATTGGGAGCAGTTCTTC. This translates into CASMGREDWEQFF.

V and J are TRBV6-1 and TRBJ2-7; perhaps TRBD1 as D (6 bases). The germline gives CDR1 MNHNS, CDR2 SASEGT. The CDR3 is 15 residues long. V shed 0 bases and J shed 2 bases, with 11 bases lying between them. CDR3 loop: CASSEAPGQPYEQYF. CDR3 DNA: TGTGCCAGCAGTGAAGCGCCCGGACAGCCCTACGAGCAGTACTTC.

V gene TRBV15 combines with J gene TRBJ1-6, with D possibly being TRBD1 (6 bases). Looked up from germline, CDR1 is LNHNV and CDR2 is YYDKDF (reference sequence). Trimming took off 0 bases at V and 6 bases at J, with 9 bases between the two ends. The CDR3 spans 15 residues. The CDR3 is CATSRDRGANSPLHF. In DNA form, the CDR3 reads TGTGCCACCAGCAGAGACAGGGGAGCTAATTCACCCCTCCACTTT.

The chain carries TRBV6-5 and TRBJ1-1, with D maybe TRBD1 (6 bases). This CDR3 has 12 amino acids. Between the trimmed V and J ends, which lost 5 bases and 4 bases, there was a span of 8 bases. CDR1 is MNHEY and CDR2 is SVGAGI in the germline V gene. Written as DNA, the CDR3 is TGTGCCAGCAGTGAAGGGGGCACTGAAGCTTTCTTT. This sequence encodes CASSEGGTEAFF.

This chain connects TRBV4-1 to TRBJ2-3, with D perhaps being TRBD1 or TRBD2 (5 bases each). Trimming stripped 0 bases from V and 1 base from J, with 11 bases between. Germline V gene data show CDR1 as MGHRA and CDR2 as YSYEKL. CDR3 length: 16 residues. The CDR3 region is CASSQEGQGGTDTQYF. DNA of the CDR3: TGCGCCAGCAGCCAAGAAGGGCAGGGAGGCACAGATACGCAGTATTTT.

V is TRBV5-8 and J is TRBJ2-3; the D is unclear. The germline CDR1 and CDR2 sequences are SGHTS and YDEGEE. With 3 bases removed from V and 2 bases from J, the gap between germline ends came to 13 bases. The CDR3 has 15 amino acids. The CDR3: CASSSDGGATDTQYF. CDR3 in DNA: TGTGCCAGCAGCTCGGACGGTGGAGCCACAGATACGCAGTATTTT.

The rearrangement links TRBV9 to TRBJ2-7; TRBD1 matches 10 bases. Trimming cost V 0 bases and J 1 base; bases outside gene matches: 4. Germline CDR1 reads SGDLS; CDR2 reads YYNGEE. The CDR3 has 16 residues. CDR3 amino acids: CASSVGGTGVSYEQYF. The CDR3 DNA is TGTGCCAGCAGCGTAGGGGGGACAGGGGTGTCCTACGAGCAGTACTTC.